Shown below are 22 T cell receptor beta chains from a single sample sequenced in a study of blood T cell repertoires in COVID-19. TCRdb's table, derived via immunoSEQ multiplex PCR, lists solely in-frame clones and lacks some. The table has tens of thousands of clones, about 90% seen once. Material: peripheral blood. Receptors originate from a woman older than 75 with acute or convalescent COVID-19.

This clone showed up just once. The V gene is TRBV14, the J gene TRBJ1-1; unclear D gene. The length of the CDR3 is 13 residues. V dropped 0 bases and J dropped 11 bases, with 13 bases sitting between them. From germline, CDR1 is SGHDN and CDR2 FVKESK. The CDR3 DNA sequence: TGTGCCAGCAGCCAAGATCAGGCCATTGACGCTTTCTTT. Its translation is CASSQDQAIDAFF.

The rearrangement links TRBV5-1 to TRBJ2-7, with D hard to call. Trimming took 0 bases from V and 0 from J, leaving 10 bases between them. This CDR3 comprises 15 residues. CDR1 SGHRS and CDR2 YFSETQ come from the germline V gene. CDR3: CASSLGQAYSYEQYF. As DNA, the CDR3 is TGCGCCAGCAGCTTGGGGCAGGCATACTCCTACGAGCAGTACTTC.

The chain is built from TRBV11-3 and TRBJ2-3; 8 bases align to TRBD2. Trimming cost V 5 bases and J 6 bases; bases outside gene matches: 13. Germline loops: CDR1 SGHNT, CDR2 YENEEA. The CDR3 extends over 16 amino acids. CDR3 amino acids: CASSQALSGTSDTQYF. The CDR3 DNA is TGTGCCAGCAGCCAGGCCCTTAGCGGGACGTCCGATACGCAGTATTTT.

The gene calls are TRBV7-3 and TRBJ2-3; 10 bases are shared with TRBD2. The germline V gene encodes CDR1 SGHTA and CDR2 FQGTGA. V gave up 2 bases and J gave up 2 bases; unmatched junction bases: 4. This CDR3 is built from 16 residues. The CDR3 nucleotides read TGTGCCAGCAGCTTACTGAGCGGGGGGGCCACAGATACGCAGTATTTT. Protein sequence: CASSLLSGGATDTQYF. The whole variable domain, filled in from reference TRBV7-3 and TRBJ2-3, reads GAGVSQTPSNKVTEKGKYVELRCDPISGHTALYWYRQSLGQGPEFLIYFQGTGAADDSGLPNDRFFAVRPEGSVSTLKIQRTERGDSAVYLCASSLLSGGATDTQYFGPGTRLTVL.

This clone has only one observation. The chain employs TRBV12-3 or TRBV12-4 and TRBJ1-2; 11 nucleotides line up with TRBD1. This CDR3 has 12 amino acids. Trimming removed 8 bases from V and 7 bases from J; junction bases left unmatched: 3. CDR3 region: CASGGTGGGYTF. The CDR3 DNA follows: TGTGCCAGCGGCGGGACAGGGGGTGGCTACACCTTC.

This chain uses TRBV10-1 with TRBJ2-7; D remains unclear. Germline CDR1 and CDR2: WNHNN and SYGVQD (reference sequence). The CDR3 is 13 residues long. V was shortened by 2 bases and J by 7 bases, with 12 bases between the two germline ends. The CDR3 sequence is CASSEGGLWEQYF. The CDR3 DNA reads TGCGCCAGCAGTGAGGGCGGCCTTTGGGAGCAGTACTTC.

V and J are TRBV5-1 and TRBJ2-3, with D possibly matching TRBD1 (6 bases). The CDR3 totals 15 residues. With 2 bases removed from V and 2 bases from J, the gap between germline ends came to 12 bases. Per the germline V gene, CDR1 is SGHRS and CDR2 is YFSETQ. The CDR3 DNA reads as TGCGCCAGCAGCTTATCAGGGGCCGACACAGATACGCAGTATTTT. It translates to CASSLSGADTDTQYF.

The V gene is TRBV7-9, the J gene TRBJ2-5; 8 nucleotides agree with TRBD2. CDR3 size: 16 residues. After removal of 1 base from V and 4 bases from J, the junction contained 8 bases not matched to a gene. In germline, CDR1 is SEHNR, CDR2 FQNEAQ (reference sequence). The CDR3 sequence is CASSLVLAGGGETQYF. The CDR3 DNA sequence: TGTGCCAGCAGCTTAGTACTGGCGGGGGGCGGAGAGACCCAGTACTTC.

The chain uses TRBV24-1 and TRBJ2-2, with TRBD2 matching 8 bases. The V gene end was trimmed by 4 bases and the J gene end by 5 bases; junction bases not matched to a gene: 5. This CDR3 has 15 amino acids. The V gene's germline CDR1 is KGHDR and CDR2 SFDVKD. CDR3 sequence: CATSEGLARTGELFF. CDR3 sequence (DNA): TGTGCCACCAGTGAAGGACTAGCAAGGACCGGGGAGCTGTTTTTT.

This chain links TRBV7-3 with TRBJ2-1; weak D call: TRBD1 (6 bases). Trimming pared 3 bases from V and 5 bases from J, leaving 14 bases between. This CDR3 has 15 residues. Germline assignment: CDR1 SGHTA and CDR2 FQGTGA. The CDR3 DNA is TGTGCCAGCAGCTTGGGGGCGCCGATGGACAATGAGCAGTTCTTC. This sequence encodes CASSLGAPMDNEQFF.

The rearrangement joins TRBV9 to TRBJ1-6; 7 nucleotides line up with TRBD1. The CDR3 consists of 15 residues. Germline V gene lookup returns CDR1 SGDLS and CDR2 YYNGEE. The V and J ends lost 2 bases and 5 bases, in that order; junction bases with no gene match: 4. The CDR3 spells CASSVMGQNNSPLHF. CDR3 nucleotide sequence: TGTGCCAGCAGCGTCATGGGACAGAATAATTCACCCCTCCACTTT.

This clone turned up a few times. The chain employs TRBV6-5 and TRBJ1-4; a weak D match, TRBD1 (5 bases). Germline CDR1 MNHEY, CDR2 SVGAGI. Deletions cut 5 bases from V and 0 bases from J, with 10 bases between. This CDR3 is built from 15 residues. CDR3 in amino acids: CASSITGATNEKLFF. The CDR3 region has the DNA TGTGCCAGCAGTATAACAGGCGCAACTAATGAAAAACTGTTTTTT.

The chain combines TRBV19 with TRBJ1-5; 9 bases agree with TRBD1. Losses at the gene ends were 7 bases for V and 7 bases for J; bases not matched to a gene: 11. Germline-derived CDR1 and CDR2 are LNHDA and SQIVND (reference sequence). The CDR3 extends over 15 amino acids. The CDR3 region has the DNA TGTGCCAGTACCGAAGGACAGGGGAGGTGGCAGCCCCAGCATTTT. Its translation: CASTEGQGRWQPQHF.

The J gene is TRBJ1-1, the V gene TRBV19; the match to TRBD1 covers 7 bases. The CDR3 covers 16 residues. The trim removed 3 bases at V and 0 bases at J, leaving 7 bases unmatched. CDR1 LNHDA and CDR2 SQIVND come from the germline V gene (reference sequence). CDR3 nucleotides: TGTGCCAGTAGTATTAGGGGCAGGGGGGTGAACACTGAAGCTTTCTTT. This encodes CASSIRGRGVNTEAFF.

The V call is TRBV28, the J call TRBJ1-1, with TRBD1 identical over 8 bases. Germline values: CDR1 MDHEN, CDR2 SYDVKM. V lost 5 bases, J lost 1 base, and 6 bases stayed unmatched. CDR3 length: 15 amino acids. The CDR3 coding sequence is TGTGCCAGCAGTATCACCGGGACAGGGAACACTGAAGCTTTCTTT. Protein: CASSITGTGNTEAFF.

This clone was observed once. This chain links TRBV7-3 with TRBJ2-3; TRBD2 might be the D (5 bases). This CDR3 contains 14 residues. Germline CDR1 reads SGHTA; CDR2 reads FQGTGA. The ends were cut back, 0 bases at V and 1 base at J, with 5 bases in the middle. The CDR3 nucleotides are TGTGCCAGCAGCTTAACTAGCGGCACAGATACGCAGTATTTT. Translating it yields CASSLTSGTDTQYF.

The table lists this clone with a few counts. The chain carries TRBV11-3 and TRBJ2-1; tentatively, D is TRBD2 (5 bases). The CDR3 sequence is 12 residues long. V was pared by 8 bases and J by 0 bases, with 5 bases between. Germline CDR1 SGHNT, CDR2 YENEEA. The CDR3 loop reads CASGSSYNEQFF. CDR3 DNA: TGTGCCAGCGGGAGCTCCTACAATGAGCAGTTCTTC.

The CDR3 DNA is TGTGCCAGCTCCGCCGAGGAGACCCAGTACTTC. Translating gives CASSAEETQYF. V is TRBV18 and J is TRBJ2-5, with D unresolved. The germline CDR1 and CDR2 sequences are KGHSH and LQKENI. This CDR3 is built from 11 residues. The V end lost 6 bases, the J end lost 5 bases, and 7 bases lay between the germline ends. Filled out from reference TRBV18 and TRBJ2-5, the complete variable domain reads NAGVMQNPRHLVRRRGQEARLRCSPMKGHSHVYWYRQLPEEGLKFMVYLQKENIIDESGMPKERFSAEFPKEGPSILRIQQVVRGDSAAYFCASSAEETQYFGPGTRLLVL.

This clone occurred once. The chain joins TRBV5-4 to TRBJ2-7; 10 positions match TRBD2. Losses at the gene ends were 4 bases for V and 4 bases for J; bases not matched to a gene: 8. The CDR3 consists of 15 residues. Germline CDR1 is SGHNT and CDR2 is YYREEE (reference sequence). The CDR3 loop is CASSILAGKGYEQYF. The CDR3 bases are TGTGCCAGCAGCATACTAGCGGGGAAAGGATACGAGCAGTACTTC.

The chain combines TRBV7-2 with TRBJ2-5; 12 bases are a match to TRBD2. V gave up 2 bases and J gave up 7 bases; unmatched junction bases: 11. This CDR3 spans 17 amino acids. Germline CDR1 SGHTA, CDR2 FQGNSA. The CDR3: CASSLRTSGTGWVTQYF. The CDR3 DNA sequence: TGTGCCAGCAGCTTAAGGACTAGCGGGACAGGCTGGGTGACCCAGTACTTC.

The gene calls are TRBV5-1 and TRBJ1-1; 7 positions match TRBD1. The CDR3 spans 15 residues. CDR1 and CDR2 (germline): SGHRS, YFSETQ. J was trimmed by 1 base and V by 3 bases; bases with no gene match: 6. The CDR3 sequence: CASSWEYRGNTEAFF. CDR3 sequence (DNA): TGCGCCAGCAGCTGGGAATACAGGGGGAACACTGAAGCTTTCTTT. Full variable domain (rest looked up from reference TRBV5-1 and TRBJ1-1): KAGVTQTPRYLIKTRGQQVTLSCSPISGHRSVSWYQQTPGQGLQFLFEYFSETQRNKGNFPGRFSGRQFSNSRSEMNVSTLELGDSALYLCASSWEYRGNTEAFFGQGTRLTVV.

The chain couples TRBV6-5 to TRBJ1-1; weak D call: TRBD1 (6 bases). Germline values: CDR1 MNHEY, CDR2 SVGAGI. The ends were cut back, 2 bases at V and 0 bases at J, with 13 bases in the middle. This CDR3 spans 16 amino acids. CDR3 sequence (DNA): TGTGCCAGCAGTTACCTAAGGGGGTCGATGAACACTGAAGCTTTCTTT. Translation gives CASSYLRGSMNTEAFF.